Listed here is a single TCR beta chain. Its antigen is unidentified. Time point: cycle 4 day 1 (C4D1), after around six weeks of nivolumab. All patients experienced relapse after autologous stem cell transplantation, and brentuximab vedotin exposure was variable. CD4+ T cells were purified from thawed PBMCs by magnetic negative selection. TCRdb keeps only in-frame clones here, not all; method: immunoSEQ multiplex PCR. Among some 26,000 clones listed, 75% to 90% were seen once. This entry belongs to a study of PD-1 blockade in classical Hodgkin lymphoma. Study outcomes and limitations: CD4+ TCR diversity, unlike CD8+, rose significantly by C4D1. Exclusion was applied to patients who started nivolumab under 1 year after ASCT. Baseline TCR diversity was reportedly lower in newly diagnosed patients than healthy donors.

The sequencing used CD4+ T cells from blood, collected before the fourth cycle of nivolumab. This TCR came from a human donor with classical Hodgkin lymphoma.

The CDR3 protein is CASSREVGQPQHF. For the CDR3, the DNA is TGTGCCAGCAGCCGGGAGGTTGGGCAGCCCCAGCATTTT. V usage is TRBV6-4 and J usage is TRBJ1-5; D unresolved. V was trimmed by 6 bases and J by 7 bases, leaving 13 bases between them. Looked up from germline, CDR1 is MRHNA and CDR2 is SNTAGT. The CDR3 length is 13 residues.